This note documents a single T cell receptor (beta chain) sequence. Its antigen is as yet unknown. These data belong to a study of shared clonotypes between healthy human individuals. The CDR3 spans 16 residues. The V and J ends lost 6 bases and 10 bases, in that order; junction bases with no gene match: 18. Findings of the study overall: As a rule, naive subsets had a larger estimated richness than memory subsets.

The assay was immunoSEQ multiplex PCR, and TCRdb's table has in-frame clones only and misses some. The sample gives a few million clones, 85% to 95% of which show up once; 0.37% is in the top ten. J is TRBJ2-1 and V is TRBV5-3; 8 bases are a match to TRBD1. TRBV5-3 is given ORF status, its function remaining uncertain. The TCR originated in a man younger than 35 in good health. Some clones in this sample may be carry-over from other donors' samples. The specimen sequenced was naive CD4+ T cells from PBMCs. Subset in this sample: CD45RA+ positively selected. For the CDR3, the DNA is TGTGCCAGAACCCTGGAGAGGGACAGGTCGGCGGAGGAGCAGTTCTTC. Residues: CARTLERDRSAEEQFF.